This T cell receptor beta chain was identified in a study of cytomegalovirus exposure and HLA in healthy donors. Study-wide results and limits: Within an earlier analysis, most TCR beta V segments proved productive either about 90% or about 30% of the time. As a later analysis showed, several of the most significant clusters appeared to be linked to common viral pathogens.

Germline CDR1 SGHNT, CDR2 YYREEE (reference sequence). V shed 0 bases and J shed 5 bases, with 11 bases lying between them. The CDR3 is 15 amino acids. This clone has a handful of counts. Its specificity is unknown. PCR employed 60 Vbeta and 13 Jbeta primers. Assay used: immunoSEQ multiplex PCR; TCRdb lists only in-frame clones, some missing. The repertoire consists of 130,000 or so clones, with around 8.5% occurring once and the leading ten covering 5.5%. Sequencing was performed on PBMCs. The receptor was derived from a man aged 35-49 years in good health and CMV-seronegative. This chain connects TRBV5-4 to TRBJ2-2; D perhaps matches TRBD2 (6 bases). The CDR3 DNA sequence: TGTGCCAGCAGCTTGGGGACTACTTTTACCGGGGAGCTGTTTTTT. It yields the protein CASSLGTTFTGELFF.